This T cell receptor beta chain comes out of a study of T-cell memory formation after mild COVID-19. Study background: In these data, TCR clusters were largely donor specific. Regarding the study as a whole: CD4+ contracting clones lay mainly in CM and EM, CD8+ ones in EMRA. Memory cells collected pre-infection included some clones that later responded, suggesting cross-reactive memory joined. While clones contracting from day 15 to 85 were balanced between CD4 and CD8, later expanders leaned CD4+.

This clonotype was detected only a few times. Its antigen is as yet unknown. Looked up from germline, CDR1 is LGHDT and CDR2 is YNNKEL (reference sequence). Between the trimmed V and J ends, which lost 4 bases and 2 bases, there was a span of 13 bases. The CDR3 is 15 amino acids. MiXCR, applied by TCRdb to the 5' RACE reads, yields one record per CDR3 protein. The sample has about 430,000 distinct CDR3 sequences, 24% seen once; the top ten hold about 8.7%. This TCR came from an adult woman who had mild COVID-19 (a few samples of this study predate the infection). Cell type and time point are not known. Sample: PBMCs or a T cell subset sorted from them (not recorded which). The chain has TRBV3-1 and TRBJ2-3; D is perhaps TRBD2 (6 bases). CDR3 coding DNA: TGTGCCAGCAGCCGGGATGGGGGGATCACAGATACGCAGTATTTT. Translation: CASSRDGGITDTQYF.